This entry describes one T cell receptor beta chain. What it recognizes is unknown. The same CDR3 also results from other DNA sequences found in this sample. The data stem from a study of shared clonotypes between healthy human individuals. Study information: Three plates each covered CD4 naive and memory; CD8 naive two, CD8 memory one. Study-level points and caveats: Non-shared clonotypes showed lower generation probabilities than clonotypes common to all four donors.

This CDR3 is built from 14 residues. Trimming took 2 bases from V and 0 from J, leaving 6 bases between them. Germline lookup yields CDR1 KGHSH and CDR2 LQKENI. Negatively enriched CD4+ T cells were divided by CD45RA into naive and memory. TCRdb's table, derived via immunoSEQ multiplex PCR, lists solely in-frame clones and lacks some. The sample records over a million clones, about 75% being singletons. The TCR originated in a man aged 18 to 29 in good health. This chain joins TRBV18 and TRBJ2-3; D is ambiguous. Sequenced: memory CD4+ T cells sorted from blood. Subset here: CD45RA-negative fraction. The CDR3 sequence: CASSPSTSTDTQYF. CDR3 DNA sequence: TGTGCCAGCTCACCAAGTACTAGCACAGATACGCAGTATTTT.